This T cell receptor (beta chain) was recorded in a study of T cell responses to AZD1222 COVID-19 vaccine. About the research overall: Investigators merged groups given second doses at roughly 4 or roughly 12 weeks. Study results and caveats: Repertoires were obtained only post-peak T cell response. Two doses of AZD1222 preceded a rise in Spike-specific TCR breadth and depth. Within unmutated variant regions lay the reported targets of nearly half of spike-specific TCRs.

Concerning this clone itself: Its matching antigen is unknown.

Produced via immunoSEQ multiplex PCR; TCRdb's table is partial and in-frame only. The sample has more than 95,000 clones; around 87% are singletons. The ends were cut back, 4 bases at V and 0 bases at J, with 16 bases in the middle. The CDR3 is 16 amino acids. CDR1 and CDR2 (germline): SGDLS, YYNGEE. The sequence was obtained from an adult in good health. The sequences come from peripheral blood, collected on day 0 of AZD1222 vaccination. The rearrangement joins TRBV9 to TRBJ1-1; D is uncertain. CDR3 DNA sequence: TGTGCCAGCAGCCCACACGGTGGGCAAATGAACACTGAAGCTTTCTTT. Its protein is CASSPHGGQMNTEAFF.